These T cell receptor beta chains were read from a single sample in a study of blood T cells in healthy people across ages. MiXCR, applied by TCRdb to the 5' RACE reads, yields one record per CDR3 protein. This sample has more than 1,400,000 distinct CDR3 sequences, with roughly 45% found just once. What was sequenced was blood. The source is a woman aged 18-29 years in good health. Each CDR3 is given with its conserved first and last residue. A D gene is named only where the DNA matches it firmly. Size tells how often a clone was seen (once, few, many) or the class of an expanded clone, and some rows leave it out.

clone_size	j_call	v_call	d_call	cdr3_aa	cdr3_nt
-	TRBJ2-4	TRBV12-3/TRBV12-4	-	CASSLSQNIQYF	TGTGCCAGCAGTTTGTCTCAAAACATTCAGTACTTC
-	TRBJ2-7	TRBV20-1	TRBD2	CSASRTSGSAYEQYF	TGCAGTGCTTCCCGGACTAGCGGGTCTGCCTACGAGCAGTACTTC
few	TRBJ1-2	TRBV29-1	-	CSVRGHGYTF	TGCAGCGTTAGGGGTCATGGCTACACCTTC
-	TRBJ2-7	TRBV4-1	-	CASSQAQGGVEQYF	TGCGCCAGCAGCCAAGCACAGGGGGGGGTCGAGCAGTACTTC
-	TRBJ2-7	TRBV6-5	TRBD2	CASSYSTSGRDEQYF	TGTGCCAGCAGTTACTCGACTAGCGGGAGGGACGAGCAGTACTTC
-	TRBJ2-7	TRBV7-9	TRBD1	CASSSSLTGGEQYF	TGTGCCAGCAGCTCCTCTCTGACAGGGGGCGAGCAGTACTTC
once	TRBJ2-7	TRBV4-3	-	CASSRQGTKGYEQYF	TGCGCCAGCAGCCGACAAGGGACAAAAGGCTACGAGCAGTACTTC
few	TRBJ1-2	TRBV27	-	CASSSGDFGGYTF	TGTGCCAGCAGTTCCGGGGACTTCGGGGGCTACACCTTC
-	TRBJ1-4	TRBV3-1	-	CASSHRGSNEKLFF	TGTGCCAGCAGCCACCGGGGGTCTAATGAAAAACTGTTTTTT
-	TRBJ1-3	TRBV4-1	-	CASSQDQGISGNTIYF	TGCGCCAGCAGCCAAGATCAGGGCATCTCTGGAAACACCATATATTTT
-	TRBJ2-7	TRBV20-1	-	CSARDPRGAYSEQYF	TGCAGTGCTAGGGATCCTCGGGGGGCCTACAGTGAGCAGTACTTC
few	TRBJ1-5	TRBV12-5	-	CASGLVHHREGNQPQHF	TGTGCTAGTGGTTTGGTACACCACCGGGAGGGCAATCAGCCCCAGCATTTT
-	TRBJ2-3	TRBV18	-	CASSPGSSETQYF	TGTGCCAGCTCACCTGGCTCTAGCGAAACGCAGTATTTT
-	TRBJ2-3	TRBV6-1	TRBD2	CASSLPGGTTDTQYF	TGTGCCAGCAGTCTACCGGGGGGAACTACAGATACGCAGTATTTT
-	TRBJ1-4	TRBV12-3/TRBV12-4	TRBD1	CASSQGGTDEKLFF	TGTGCCAGCAGCCAGGGGGGTACGGATGAAAAACTGTTTTTT
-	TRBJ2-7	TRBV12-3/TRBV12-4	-	CASSLGGFVKEQYF	TGTGCCAGCAGCCTGGGGGGCTTTGTGAAGGAGCAGTACTTC
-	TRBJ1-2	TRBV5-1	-	CASSPISAGGNYGYTF	TGCGCCAGCAGCCCCATCTCTGCGGGCGGTAACTATGGCTACACCTTC
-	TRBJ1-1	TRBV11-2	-	CASSPGTLSLRPEAFF	TGTGCCAGCAGCCCCGGGACACTCTCTCTCCGGCCTGAAGCTTTCTTT
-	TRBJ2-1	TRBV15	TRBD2	CATSREALAAYNEQFF	TGTGCCACCAGCAGAGAAGCACTAGCGGCGTACAATGAGCAGTTCTTC
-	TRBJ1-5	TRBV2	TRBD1	CASRRTGEINQPQHF	TGTGCCAGCAGGCGGACAGGAGAGATCAATCAGCCCCAGCATTTT
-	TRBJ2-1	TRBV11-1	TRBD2	CASSLGREPGNEQFF	TGTGCCAGCAGCTTAGGGCGGGAGCCCGGCAATGAGCAGTTCTTC
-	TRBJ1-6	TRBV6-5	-	CASSSTQGPLHF	TGTGCCAGCAGTTCAACCCAGGGACCCCTCCACTTT
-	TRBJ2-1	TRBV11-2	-	CASSNTRVLNEQFF	TGTGCCAGCAGCAACACTAGGGTCCTCAATGAGCAGTTCTTC
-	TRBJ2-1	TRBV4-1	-	CASSQDETSGNEQFF	TGCGCCAGCAGCCAAGATGAGACATCGGGCAATGAGCAGTTCTTC
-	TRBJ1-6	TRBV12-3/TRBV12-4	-	CASSPGGENSPLHF	TGTGCCAGCAGCCCTGGGGGGGAGAATTCACCCCTCCACTTT
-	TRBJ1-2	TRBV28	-	CASSLKGSLRGYTF	TGTGCCAGCAGTTTAAAGGGATCTCTGCGAGGCTACACCTTC
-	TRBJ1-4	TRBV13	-	CASSFGSGNEELFF	TGTGCCAGCAGCTTCGGGAGCGGTAATGAAGAACTGTTTTTT
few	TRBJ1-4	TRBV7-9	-	CASSLRGGWRTSTNEKLFF	TGTGCCAGCAGCCTCCGGGGGGGTTGGAGGACGTCAACTAATGAAAAACTGTTTTTT
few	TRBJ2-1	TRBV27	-	CASSPETNYNEQFF	TGTGCCAGCAGTCCAGAGACTAACTACAATGAGCAGTTCTTC
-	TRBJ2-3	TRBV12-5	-	CASGSFTDTQYF	TGTGCTAGTGGTTCATTCACAGATACGCAGTATTTT
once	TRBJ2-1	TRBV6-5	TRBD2	CASSYSSGRAAYNEQFF	TGTGCCAGCAGTTATTCTAGCGGGAGGGCTGCCTACAATGAGCAGTTCTTC
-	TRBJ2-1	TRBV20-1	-	CSASGGELNEQFF	TGCAGTGCTAGTGGCGGGGAACTCAATGAGCAGTTCTTC
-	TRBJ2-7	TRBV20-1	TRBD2	CSAPASGGLYEQYF	TGCAGTGCCCCCGCTAGCGGGGGCCTATACGAGCAGTACTTC
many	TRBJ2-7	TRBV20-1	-	CSAQGGHEQYF	TGCAGTGCCCAAGGGGGACACGAGCAGTACTTC
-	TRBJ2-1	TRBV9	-	CASSGGTPAIYEQFF	TGTGCCAGCAGCGGCGGGACTCCAGCTATTTATGAGCAGTTCTTC